This TCR beta chain stems from a study of identifying expanded T cells in peripheral blood. Between the trimmed V and J ends, which lost 7 bases and 5 bases, there was a span of 17 bases. This CDR3 is built from 14 residues. Germline CDR1 is SGHNT and CDR2 is YENEEA. During the collection period, no donor immune events like infections were recorded. Repertoires were generated with immunoSEQ multiplex PCR, while TCRdb's copy carries only in-frame clones and drops some. Of 80,000 to 90,000 clones in the sample, approximately 86% were seen once. Broader study findings: Clone count variance between roughly two-week samples rose with total template count. Over about two and four weeks, about 15 and 19 clones changed, versus approximately 1.1 between replicates.

Comments on this clone: The antigen remains unidentified.

Sequencing was carried out using blood. The chain employs TRBV11-3 and TRBJ1-1; D call uncertain. The clonotype originates from a person between 18 and 75 years old in good health. The CDR3 here is CASTRSQTGTEAFF. The DNA of the CDR3 is TGTGCCAGCACCCGATCGCAGACGGGTACTGAAGCTTTCTTT.